Below are 19 T cell receptor beta chains sequenced from a single sample in a study of Graves' ophthalmopathy and Graves' hyperthyroidism. RNA transcripts provided the template for amplifying TCR beta CDR3 regions. HTBI-primed RT-PCR formed the first round, and a multiplex PCR formed the second. A single record per CDR3 protein comes from TCRdb applying MiXCR to the multiplex PCR reads. The table records a few hundred thousand distinct CDR3 sequences, 15% to 19% of them present only once. Material for sequencing was peripheral blood. The receptors were gathered from a woman aged 18-29 years with stable Graves' hyperthyroidism.

This clonotype was seen at least ten times. The chain links TRBV12-3 or TRBV12-4 to TRBJ1-5; a weak D match, TRBD1 (5 bases). The CDR3 is 14 residues long. V shed 4 bases and J shed 4 bases, with 11 bases lying between them. This CDR3 reads CASSSRQTNQPQHF. As DNA, the CDR3 is TGTGCCAGCAGTTCACGACAGACTAATCAGCCCCAGCATTTT.

This clonotype was seen repeatedly, ten times or more. The V and J genes are TRBV25-1 and TRBJ1-6; no definite D call. The CDR3 contains 14 residues. V lost 7 bases and J 4 bases, leaving 11 bases between the germline ends. Germline V gene data show CDR1 as MGHDK and CDR2 as SYGVNS. The CDR3 nucleotides are TGTGCCAGCACCCCGGGATTATATAATTCACCCCTCCACTTT. Protein sequence: CASTPGLYNSPLHF.

This clonotype was picked up many times. This chain uses TRBV12-3 or TRBV12-4 with TRBJ1-5; no definite D call. The CDR3 runs 14 residues. Trimming took off 5 bases at V and 3 bases at J, with 11 bases between the two ends. The CDR3 bases are TGTGCCAGCAGTAGAGGAGGGCCCAATCAGCCCCAGCATTTT. It specifies CASSRGGPNQPQHF.

The rearrangement joins TRBV12-3 or TRBV12-4 to TRBJ2-5; the D call may be TRBD1 or TRBD2 (6 bases each). The CDR3 sequence is 14 residues long. Trimming removed 7 bases from V and 5 bases from J, with 17 bases in between. The CDR3 loop is CASTTSQGRETQYF. CDR3 bases: TGTGCCAGCACCACATCTCAGGGGAGGGAGACCCAGTACTTC.

DNA of the CDR3: TGCGCCAGCAGCGCCGGGACTCCCACGGACCAAGCTAACTATGGCTACACCTTC. Amino acid sequence: CASSAGTPTDQANYGYTF. The chain couples TRBV5-1 to TRBJ1-2; maybe TRBD1 (5 bases). Germline loops: CDR1 SGHRS, CDR2 YFSETQ. The CDR3 runs 18 residues. V shed 4 bases and J shed 0 bases, with 22 bases lying between them. Full variable domain (missing parts from reference TRBV5-1 and TRBJ1-2): KAGVTQTPRYLIKTRGQQVTLSCSPISGHRSVSWYQQTPGQGLQFLFEYFSETQRNKGNFPGRFSGRQFSNSRSEMNVSTLELGDSALYLCASSAGTPTDQANYGYTFGSGTRLTVV.

The chain is built from TRBV12-3 or TRBV12-4 and TRBJ1-1; maybe TRBD1 (6 bases). V gave up 7 bases and J gave up 5 bases, with 14 bases separating them. The CDR3 length is 13 residues. Written as DNA, the CDR3 is TGTGCCAGCACCACGGGGGGGGCAACTGAAGCTTTCTTT. This sequence encodes CASTTGGATEAFF.

This clonotype was detected ten times or more. The chain has TRBV2 and TRBJ1-5, with unresolved D. V lost 8 bases and J 5 bases, leaving 16 bases between the germline ends. The length of the CDR3 is 14 residues. Germline CDR1 is SNHLY and CDR2 is FYNNEI. CDR3 sequence: CASRVTSSDQPQHF. The CDR3 DNA reads TGTGCCAGCCGCGTGACGTCTTCTGATCAGCCCCAGCATTTT.

The J gene is TRBJ1-5, the V gene TRBV9; D gene ambiguous. Germline values: CDR1 SGDLS, CDR2 YYNGEE. Trimming took off 0 bases at V and 5 bases at J, with 6 bases between the two ends. The CDR3 totals 13 residues. Here the CDR3 reads CASSVAPDQPQHF. CDR3 in DNA: TGTGCCAGCAGCGTAGCACCCGATCAGCCCCAGCATTTT.

The J gene is TRBJ1-1, the V gene TRBV5-1; 7 bases fit TRBD1. V lost 3 bases, J lost 7 bases, and 12 bases stayed unmatched. The CDR3 consists of 15 residues. The germline V gene has CDR1 SGHRS and CDR2 YFSETQ. CDR3 sequence: CASSSGPDRLNEAFF. The CDR3 DNA reads TGCGCCAGCAGCTCTGGCCCGGACAGGCTTAATGAAGCTTTCTTT.

This clonotype has a count of ten or more. The chain recombines TRBV12-3 or TRBV12-4 with TRBJ2-5; perhaps D is TRBD1 or TRBD2 (6 bases each). Trimming left V 2 bases short and J 7 bases short, with 17 bases between. The CDR3 covers 15 residues. The CDR3: CASSLRRVKGGTQYF. The CDR3, as DNA: TGTGCCAGCAGTTTAAGGAGAGTAAAGGGGGGGACCCAGTACTTC.

This clonotype was seen repeatedly, ten times or more. The V gene is TRBV10-3, the J gene TRBJ1-5; the D gene is possibly TRBD1 (5 bases). The CDR3 loop spans 14 amino acids. Germline CDR1 and CDR2: ENHRY and SYGVKD. V was shortened by 4 bases and J by 2 bases, with 9 bases between the two germline ends. CDR3 bases: TGTGCCATCAGTGCGGGGGGTGGCAATCAGCCCCAGCATTTT. The encoded protein is CAISAGGGNQPQHF.

This clonotype was seen ten or more times. The CDR3 sequence: CASSIRGDYGYTF. CDR3 DNA: TGTGCCAGCAGTATCAGGGGTGACTATGGCTACACCTTC. The chain recombines TRBV12-3 or TRBV12-4 with TRBJ1-2; possibly TRBD1 for D (6 bases). This CDR3 spans 13 amino acids. Deletions cut 5 bases from V and 3 bases from J, with 10 bases between.

This clonotype was seen at least ten times. The chain couples TRBV2 to TRBJ1-1; unclear D gene. The CDR3 consists of 14 residues. The V end lost 4 bases, the J end lost 0 bases, and 9 bases lay between the germline ends. Germline loops: CDR1 SNHLY, CDR2 FYNNEI. Here the CDR3 reads CASSVSDVNTEAFF. Here the CDR3 DNA reads TGTGCCAGCAGTGTTTCGGACGTGAACACTGAAGCTTTCTTT.

The sample holds a few counts of this clonotype. DNA of the CDR3: TGCAGTGCTAGAGATTTCCGGGCAGCCCCTGGAAACACCATATATTTT. Its protein product is CSARDFRAAPGNTIYF. V is TRBV20-1 and J is TRBJ1-3; no clear D. V was shortened by 0 bases and J by 2 bases, with 14 bases between the two germline ends. Germline CDR1 is DFQATT and CDR2 is SNEGSKA (reference sequence). The CDR3 is 16 amino acids.

J is TRBJ1-6 and V is TRBV19, with TRBD1 matching 10 bases. CDR3 length: 16 residues. Germline V lookup: CDR1 LNHDA, CDR2 SQIVND (reference sequence). V shed 7 bases and J 10 bases; nucleotides not matched to a gene: 13. Here the CDR3 reads CASNYFSGQGNSPLHF. CDR3 nucleotides: TGTGCCAGTAATTATTTTTCGGGACAGGGGAACTCACCCCTCCACTTT.

In this sample, this clonotype turned up many times. The V call is TRBV20-1, the J call TRBJ1-6; D unclear. The V end was cut by 6 bases, the J end by 6 bases, with 12 bases between. Germline loops: CDR1 DFQATT, CDR2 SNEGSKA (reference sequence). This CDR3 is 13 amino acids long. CDR3 sequence (DNA): TGCAGTGCCCCCCAAGGGAGTAATTCACCCCTCCACTTT. Translation gives CSAPQGSNSPLHF.

This clonotype has at least ten counts. The chain joins TRBV19 to TRBJ1-2, with D tentatively TRBD1 (5 bases). Germline CDR1 and CDR2: LNHDA and SQIVND (reference sequence). This CDR3 comprises 12 residues. Trimming took off 6 bases at V and 4 bases at J, with 9 bases between the two ends. The CDR3 nucleotides are TGTGCCAGTAGGGGCAGGGTCTATGGCTACACCTTC. Translating gives CASRGRVYGYTF.

This clonotype was counted a few times. The chain recombines TRBV6-1 with TRBJ2-2; TRBD1 or TRBD2 may be the D gene (5 bases each). V was cut by 6 bases and J by 6 bases, with 14 bases left in between. The CDR3 totals 14 residues. Germline V gene sequence: CDR1 MNHNS, CDR2 SASEGT. The CDR3 coding sequence is TGTGCCAGCAGGGGGCTATCCGGGGCCGGGGAGCTGTTTTTT. It specifies CASRGLSGAGELFF.

The sample holds many counts of this clonotype. This sequence joins TRBV27 and TRBJ1-2; D not resolved. CDR1 is MNHEY and CDR2 is SMNVEV in the germline V gene (reference sequence). CDR3 length: 15 residues. V lost 6 bases to trimming and J lost 0 bases, with 14 bases between them. DNA for the CDR3: TGTGCCAGCAGCTTTCGAGGTAAAGCTAACTATGGCTACACCTTC. Protein: CASSFRGKANYGYTF.